The 10 T cell receptor beta chains below all came from one sample that was sequenced in a study of blood T cells in healthy people across ages. Through a sample-barcoded 5' primer and a J-beta primer mix, a second PCR was run for roughly 6 to 12 cycles. One entry per CDR3 protein, called by TCRdb with MiXCR from the 5' RACE reads. The table includes 800,000 to 950,000 distinct CDR3 sequences, under 50% detected once. The specimen sequenced was blood. All receptors come from a young man in good health.

This sequence joins TRBV10-3 and TRBJ2-7; no firm D call. Trimming took 5 bases from V and 0 from J, leaving 2 bases between them. The CDR3 has 11 residues. From germline, CDR1 is ENHRY and CDR2 SYGVKD. The CDR3 sequence: CAISNSYEQYF. The CDR3 nucleotides read TGTGCCATCAGTAACTCCTACGAGCAGTACTTC.

The rearrangement uses TRBV9 and TRBJ2-3, with TRBD2 matching over 11 bases. CDR3 length: 17 amino acids. In germline, CDR1 is SGDLS, CDR2 YYNGEE. V trimming: 0 bases; J trimming: 6 bases; junction bases outside the gene matches: 9. The CDR3 region is CASSVERLAGLVDTQYF. CDR3 bases: TGTGCCAGCAGCGTAGAGAGACTAGCGGGATTAGTTGATACGCAGTATTTT.

This clonotype was counted between two and nine times. The chain carries TRBV25-1 and TRBJ2-7; maybe TRBD1 (6 bases). CDR1 is MGHDK, CDR2 SYGVNS, per germline. V lost 6 bases to trimming and J lost 11 bases, with 23 bases between them. This CDR3 is 14 amino acids long. The CDR3 DNA reads as TGTGCCAGCAGGGAGACAGGCCATACAAGCCCAAAGTACTTC. This gives the protein CASRETGHTSPKYF.

This clonotype occurred a few times. The chain couples TRBV7-9 to TRBJ2-7; 7 bases fit TRBD1. The J segment lost 1 base and the V segment lost 1 base, leaving 4 bases of the junction unmatched. Germline V gene sequence: CDR1 SEHNR, CDR2 FQNEAQ (reference sequence). The CDR3 totals 15 residues. The CDR3 here is CASSLVRDRSYEQYF. DNA of the CDR3: TGTGCCAGCAGCTTAGTCCGGGACAGATCCTACGAGCAGTACTTC.

The gene calls are TRBV9 and TRBJ2-1; unclear D gene. CDR1 and CDR2 (germline): SGDLS, YYNGEE. CDR3 size: 13 residues. The V end lost 0 bases, the J end lost 6 bases, and 7 bases lay between the germline ends. As DNA, the CDR3 is TGTGCCAGCAGCGTAGACAGATTCAATGAGCAGTTCTTC. Its translation is CASSVDRFNEQFF.

The chain employs TRBV20-1 and TRBJ2-7; weak D call: TRBD2 (5 bases). The CDR3 is 16 amino acids. Germline V lookup: CDR1 DFQATT, CDR2 SNEGSKA (reference sequence). Between the trimmed V and J ends, which lost 0 bases and 3 bases, there was a span of 18 bases. The CDR3 reads CSARDPVLADLYEQYF. The CDR3 DNA follows: TGCAGTGCTAGAGACCCCGTCCTAGCAGATCTCTACGAGCAGTACTTC.

The chain recombines TRBV28 with TRBJ2-7; TRBD1 or TRBD2 may be the D gene (5 bases each). The CDR3 sequence is 14 residues long. Germline loops: CDR1 MDHEN, CDR2 SYDVKM. The ends were cut back, 2 bases at V and 3 bases at J, with 11 bases in the middle. CDR3 in amino acids: CASSLRDGLYEQYF. CDR3 DNA sequence: TGTGCCAGCAGTTTAAGGGACGGACTCTACGAGCAGTACTTC.

The chain is built from TRBV6-5 and TRBJ2-7; tentatively, D is TRBD1 (6 bases). The V gene's germline CDR1 is MNHEY and CDR2 SVGAGI. The CDR3 length is 14 residues. V was cut by 2 bases and J by 1 base, with 9 bases left in between. CDR3 amino acids: CASSYHRDSYEQYF. The CDR3 region has the DNA TGTGCCAGCAGTTACCACAGGGATTCCTACGAGCAGTACTTC.

This clonotype was seen a few times. V gene TRBV6-2 or TRBV6-3 combines with J gene TRBJ2-1; possible D gene TRBD1, 5 bases. This CDR3 has 14 amino acids. V lost 10 bases to trimming and J lost 0 bases, with 13 bases between them. Looked up from germline, CDR1 is MNHEY and CDR2 is SVGEGT. The CDR3 coding sequence is TGTGCCATCTCACGACAGCCCTCCTACAATGAGCAGTTCTTC. Its protein product is CAISRQPSYNEQFF.

The J gene is TRBJ2-1, the V gene TRBV12-3 or TRBV12-4; TRBD1 might be the D (6 bases). V lost 6 bases and J lost 6, with 9 bases in between. The CDR3 extends over 12 amino acids. CDR3 region: CASRGQLNEQFF. The CDR3 coding sequence is TGTGCCAGCAGAGGACAGCTCAATGAGCAGTTCTTC.